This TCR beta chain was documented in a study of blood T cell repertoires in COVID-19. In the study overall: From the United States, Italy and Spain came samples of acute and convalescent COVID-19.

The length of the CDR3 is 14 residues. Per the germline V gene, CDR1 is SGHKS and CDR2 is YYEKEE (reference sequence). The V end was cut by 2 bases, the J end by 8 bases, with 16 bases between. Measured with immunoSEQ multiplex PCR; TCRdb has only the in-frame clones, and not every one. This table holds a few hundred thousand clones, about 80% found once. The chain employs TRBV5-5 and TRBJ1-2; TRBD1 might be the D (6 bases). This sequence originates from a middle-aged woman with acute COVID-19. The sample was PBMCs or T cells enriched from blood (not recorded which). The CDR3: CASSFGSGEGGYTF. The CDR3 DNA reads TGTGCCAGCAGCTTCGGTTCAGGGGAAGGCGGCTACACCTTC.